The entry below describes one T cell receptor beta chain. This record belongs to a study of blood T cell repertoires in COVID-19. Study summary: There were acute and convalescent COVID-19 samples, and they came from the United States, Italy and Spain. PBMCs, B-cell-depleted T cells, or T cells were the source of the cDNA or gDNA that made up the material.

Losses at the gene ends were 2 bases for V and 3 bases for J; bases not matched to a gene: 13. Germline-derived CDR1 and CDR2 are SGHNT and YYREEE (reference sequence). This CDR3 region has 17 residues. Original processing notes: Amplification with reference gene primers provided the estimates of nucleated cell counts. Using immunoSEQ multiplex PCR, the repertoire was profiled, and TCRdb retains in-frame clones only, with some absent. That table gives V, J and clone size, and the DNA gave D and trimming. Of about 140,000 clones listed, more than 60% were seen once; the top ten hold around 16%. The sequenced material came from peripheral blood. The chain has TRBV5-4 and TRBJ1-2; 7 bases are shared with TRBD1. The sequence came from a man between 45 and 60 years old with acute or convalescent COVID-19. The CDR3 coding sequence is TGTGCCAGCAGCTTCAATCTTCGACAGGGTATGGACTATGGCTACACCTTC. Residues: CASSFNLRQGMDYGYTF.